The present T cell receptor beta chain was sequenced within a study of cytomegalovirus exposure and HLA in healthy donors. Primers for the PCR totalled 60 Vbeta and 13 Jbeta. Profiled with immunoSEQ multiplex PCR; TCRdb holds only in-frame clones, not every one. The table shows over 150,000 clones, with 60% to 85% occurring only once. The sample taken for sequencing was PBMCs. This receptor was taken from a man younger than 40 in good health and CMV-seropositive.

Here the CDR3 DNA reads TGTGCCAGCAGGGCAGCGGGGGGAGAGACCCAGTACTTC. Encoded protein: CASRAAGGETQYF. The chain uses TRBV28 and TRBJ2-5; 9 nucleotides align to TRBD2. The germline V gene has CDR1 MDHEN and CDR2 SYDVKM. The CDR3 totals 13 residues. The V segment lost 6 bases and the J segment 4 bases; nucleotides outside the gene matches: 3.